The sequence of this T cell receptor (beta chain) was determined in a study of blood T cells in healthy people across ages. Study in general: T cells yielded about one barcoded beta molecule per two cells through template switching.

Study-wide points: Relative to aged donors, long-lived donors carried more naive CD4+ cells and displayed higher diversity.

The CDR3 runs 15 residues. V was trimmed by 5 bases and J by 0 bases, leaving 12 bases between them. Germline CDR1 SGHTA, CDR2 FQGNSA. The second PCR ran roughly 7 to 12 cycles with a sample-barcoded 5' primer and J-beta primers. TCRdb processed the 5' RACE reads anew with MiXCR; each CDR3 protein has one entry. The table records more than 500,000 distinct CDR3 sequences, about 25% of them present only once. In regard to this clonotype: Antigen specificity is unknown.

The study recruited healthy Caucasian donors from Russia who were aged about 6 to 90. Total RNA was extracted at no less than 6 micrograms per sample. This clonotype was sampled from a woman in her 70s in good health. Sample: blood. This chain links TRBV7-2 with TRBJ2-3; TRBD1 or TRBD2 may be the D gene (6 bases each). As DNA, the CDR3 is TGTGCCAGCAGCCGGAAGGGGGGTAGCACAGATACGCAGTATTTT. Its protein is CASSRKGGSTDTQYF. Using reference TRBV7-2 and TRBJ2-3 for the parts outside the CDR3, the full variable domain is GAGVSQSPSNKVTEKGKDVELRCDPISGHTALYWYRQSLGQGLEFLIYFQGNSAPDKSGLPSDRFSAERTGGSVSTLTIQRTQQEDSAVYLCASSRKGGSTDTQYFGPGTRLTVL.